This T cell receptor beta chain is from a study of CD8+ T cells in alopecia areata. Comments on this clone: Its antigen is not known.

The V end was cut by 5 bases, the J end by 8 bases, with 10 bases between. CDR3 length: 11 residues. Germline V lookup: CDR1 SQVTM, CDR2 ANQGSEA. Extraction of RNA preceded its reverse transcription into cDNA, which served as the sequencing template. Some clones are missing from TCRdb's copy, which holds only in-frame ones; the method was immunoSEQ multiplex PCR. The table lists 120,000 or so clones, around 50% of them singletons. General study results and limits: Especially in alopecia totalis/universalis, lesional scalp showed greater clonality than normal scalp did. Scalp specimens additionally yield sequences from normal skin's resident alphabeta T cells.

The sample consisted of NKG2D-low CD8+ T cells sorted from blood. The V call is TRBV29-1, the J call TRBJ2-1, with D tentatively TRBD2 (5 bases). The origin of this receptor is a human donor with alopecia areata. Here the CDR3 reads CSVPKGDEQFF. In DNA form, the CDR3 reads TGCAGCGTTCCCAAGGGAGATGAGCAGTTCTTC.